This record concerns one TCR beta chain sequence. How the authors handled the data: How many nucleated cells were present was estimated from reference gene primer amplification. This table comes from immunoSEQ multiplex PCR, and its TCRdb copy is limited to in-frame clones, with some not included. V, J and clone size are taken as reported in that table, and D and trimming were inferred from the DNA itself. The sample consists of some 15,000 clones, around 77% of them appearing once. V was cut by 0 bases and J by 7 bases, with 10 bases left in between. The CDR3 consists of 13 residues. The V gene's germline CDR1 is MNHNS and CDR2 SASEGT. This record comes from a study of blood T cell repertoires in COVID-19. Study context: COVID-19 samples from acute and convalescent phases originated in the United States, Italy and Spain.

The receptor's source is a human donor in a cohort sampled during active COVID-19. This rearrangement joins TRBV6-1 to TRBJ2-7; D is uncertain. Sample: peripheral blood. The CDR3 protein is CASSEAPKREQYF. The CDR3 DNA follows: TGTGCCAGCAGTGAAGCTCCGAAACGGGAGCAGTACTTC.